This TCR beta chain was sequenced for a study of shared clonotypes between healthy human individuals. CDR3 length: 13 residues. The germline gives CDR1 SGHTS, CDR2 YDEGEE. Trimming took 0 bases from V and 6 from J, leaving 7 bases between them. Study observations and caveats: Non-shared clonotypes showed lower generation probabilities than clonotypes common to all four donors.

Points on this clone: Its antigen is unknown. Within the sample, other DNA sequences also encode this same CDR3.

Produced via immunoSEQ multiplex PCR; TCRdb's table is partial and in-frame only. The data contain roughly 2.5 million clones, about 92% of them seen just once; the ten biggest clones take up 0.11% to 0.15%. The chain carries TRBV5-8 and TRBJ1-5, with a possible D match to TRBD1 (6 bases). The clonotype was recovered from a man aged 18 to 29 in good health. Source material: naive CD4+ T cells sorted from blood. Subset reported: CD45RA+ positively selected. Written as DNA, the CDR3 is TGTGCCAGCAGCTTGGACAGGGCTCAGCCCCAGCATTTT. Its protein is CASSLDRAQPQHF.